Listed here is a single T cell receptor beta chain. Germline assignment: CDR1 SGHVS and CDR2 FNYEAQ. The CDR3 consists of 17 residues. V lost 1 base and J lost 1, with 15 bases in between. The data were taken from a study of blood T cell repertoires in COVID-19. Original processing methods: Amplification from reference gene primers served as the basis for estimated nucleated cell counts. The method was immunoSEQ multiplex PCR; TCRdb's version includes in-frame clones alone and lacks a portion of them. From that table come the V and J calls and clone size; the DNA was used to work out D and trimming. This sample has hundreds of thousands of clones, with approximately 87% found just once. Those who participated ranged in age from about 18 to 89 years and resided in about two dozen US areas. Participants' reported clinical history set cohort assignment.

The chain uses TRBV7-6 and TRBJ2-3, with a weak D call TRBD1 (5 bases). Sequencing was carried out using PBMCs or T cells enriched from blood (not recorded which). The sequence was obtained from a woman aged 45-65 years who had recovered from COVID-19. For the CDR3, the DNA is TGTGCCAGCAGCTTAGTTGGGGCGGAGACCGGCACAGATACGCAGTATTTT. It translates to CASSLVGAETGTDTQYF.